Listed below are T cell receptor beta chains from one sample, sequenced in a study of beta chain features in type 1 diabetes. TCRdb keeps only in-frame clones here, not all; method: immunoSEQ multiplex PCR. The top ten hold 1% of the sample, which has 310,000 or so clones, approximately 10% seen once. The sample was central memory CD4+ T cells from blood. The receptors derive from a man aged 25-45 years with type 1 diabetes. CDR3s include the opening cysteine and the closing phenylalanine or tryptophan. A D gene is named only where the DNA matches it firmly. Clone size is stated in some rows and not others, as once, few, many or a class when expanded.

CDR3: CASSEGQGGVEKLFF
DNA: TGTGCCAGCAGTGAGGGGCAGGGAGGGGTTGAAAAACTGTTTTTT
V: TRBV2
size: few
length: 15
D: .
J: TRBJ1-4

CDR3: CSARDSTNYGYTF
DNA: TGCAGCGCCCGGGACAGTACGAACTATGGCTACACCTTC
V: TRBV29-1
size: .
length: 13
D: TRBD1
J: TRBJ1-2

CDR3: CTSSQVPPGGEETQYF
DNA: TGCACCAGCAGCCAAGTGCCCCCCGGGGGCGAAGAGACCCAGTACTTC
V: TRBV1
size: .
length: 16
D: .
J: TRBJ2-5

CDR3: CAIRPGTYNEQFF
DNA: TGTGCCATTCGGCCAGGGACCTACAATGAGCAGTTCTTC
V: TRBV28
size: few
length: 13
D: .
J: TRBJ2-1

CDR3: CASCFRQSGRGYTF
DNA: TGTGCCAGCTGTTTTAGACAGTCCGGACGTGGCTACACCTTC
V: TRBV6-6
size: few
length: 14
D: .
J: TRBJ1-2

CDR3: CSVEWGFF
DNA: TGCAGCGTTGAGTGGGGGTTCTTT
V: TRBV29-1
size: .
length: 8
D: .
J: TRBJ1-1

CDR3: CASRPQGAGDEQFF
DNA: TGTGCCAGCAGGCCCCAGGGGGCGGGTGATGAGCAGTTCTTC
V: TRBV28
size: few
length: 14
D: TRBD1
J: TRBJ2-1

CDR3: CASSLVSIPRGTEAFF
DNA: TGTGCCAGCAGTTTAGTCTCCATACCCAGGGGCACTGAAGCTTTCTTT
V: TRBV28
size: few
length: 16
D: .
J: TRBJ1-1

CDR3: CASSLVTGGGDEQFF
DNA: TGTGCCAGCAGCCTAGTCACAGGGGGAGGGGATGAGCAGTTCTTC
V: TRBV7-9
size: few
length: 15
D: .
J: TRBJ2-1

CDR3: CASSVQPNTGELFF
DNA: TGTGCCAGCAGCGTACAGCCCAACACCGGGGAGCTGTTTTTT
V: TRBV9
size: many
length: 14
D: .
J: TRBJ2-2

CDR3: CASSDQPNTEAFF
DNA: TGTGCCAGCAGTGACCAGCCGAACACTGAAGCTTTCTTT
V: TRBV6-1
size: .
length: 13
D: .
J: TRBJ1-1

CDR3: CASSYDRNYGYTF
DNA: TGTGCCAGCAGTTACGACCGTAACTATGGCTACACCTTC
V: TRBV6-5
size: few
length: 13
D: .
J: TRBJ1-2

CDR3: CASGYRGSETQYF
DNA: TGTGCTAGTGGATATCGTGGGTCCGAGACCCAGTACTTC
V: TRBV12-5
size: few
length: 13
D: .
J: TRBJ2-5

CDR3: CASSFVGETNEKLFF
DNA: TGCGCCAGCAGCTTTGTAGGGGAGACTAATGAAAAACTGTTTTTT
V: TRBV5-1
size: few
length: 15
D: .
J: TRBJ1-4

CDR3: CASTPEGGRMNTEAFF
DNA: TGCGCCAGCACCCCCGAGGGTGGGAGGATGAACACTGAAGCTTTCTTT
V: TRBV5-1
size: few
length: 16
D: .
J: TRBJ1-1

CDR3: CASSSPTGELFF
DNA: TGTGCCAGCAGTTCGCCCACCGGGGAGCTGTTTTTT
V: TRBV25-1
size: .
length: 12
D: .
J: TRBJ2-2

CDR3: CASSHQGQGASEQYF
DNA: TGTGCCAGCAGCCATCAGGGACAGGGGGCTAGCGAGCAGTACTTC
V: TRBV7-2
size: many
length: 15
D: TRBD1
J: TRBJ2-7

CDR3: CASSLVSATGELFF
DNA: TGTGCCAGCAGCTTAGTTTCCGCGACCGGGGAGCTGTTTTTT
V: TRBV7-2
size: many
length: 14
D: .
J: TRBJ2-2

CDR3: CAISGTSSSGELFF
DNA: TGTGCCATCAGCGGGACTAGTTCGTCCGGGGAGCTGTTTTTT
V: TRBV10-3
size: .
length: 14
D: TRBD2
J: TRBJ2-2

CDR3: CASSRRDPQETQYF
DNA: TGTGCCAGCTCACGCCGGGACCCCCAAGAGACCCAGTACTTC
V: TRBV18
size: .
length: 14
D: .
J: TRBJ2-5

CDR3: CASSVTNVGDTQYF
DNA: TGTGCCAGCAGTGTGACCAACGTTGGAGATACGCAGTATTTT
V: TRBV2
size: .
length: 14
D: .
J: TRBJ2-3

CDR3: CASSRIASEQFF
DNA: TGTGCCAGCAGTCGGATAGCGAGTGAGCAGTTCTTC
V: TRBV6-5
size: .
length: 12
D: .
J: TRBJ2-1

CDR3: CAWSKGVYGYTF
DNA: TGTGCCTGGAGTAAGGGAGTATATGGCTACACCTTC
V: TRBV30
size: few
length: 12
D: .
J: TRBJ1-2

CDR3: CASSTLDTRSNEKLFF
DNA: TGTGCCAGCAGCACGCTAGACACTCGTTCTAATGAAAAACTGTTTTTT
V: TRBV7-9
size: .
length: 16
D: .
J: TRBJ1-4

CDR3: CASSIRDRARTDTQYF
DNA: TGTGCCAGCAGCATTCGGGACAGGGCGAGAACAGATACGCAGTATTTT
V: TRBV2
size: .
length: 16
D: TRBD1
J: TRBJ2-3

CDR3: CASSVGPYLERQYF
DNA: TGTGCCAGCAGCGTAGGCCCCTACCTCGAGCGACAGTACTTC
V: TRBV9
size: few
length: 14
D: .
J: TRBJ2-7

CDR3: CASSVGGANTGELFF
DNA: TGCGCCAGCAGCGTCGGGGGAGCGAACACCGGGGAGCTGTTTTTT
V: TRBV4-3
size: .
length: 15
D: .
J: TRBJ2-2

CDR3: CASSPSAALNEQFF
DNA: TGTGCCAGCAGCCCAAGTGCGGCGCTGAATGAGCAGTTCTTC
V: TRBV7-2
size: .
length: 14
D: .
J: TRBJ2-1

CDR3: CASSGAGVYEQYF
DNA: TGCGCCAGCAGTGGGGCAGGGGTATACGAGCAGTACTTC
V: TRBV10-1
size: .
length: 13
D: .
J: TRBJ2-7

CDR3: CASSYSSGLAKNIQYF
DNA: TGTGCCAGCAGTTACTCATCGGGTCTAGCCAAAAACATTCAGTACTTC
V: TRBV6-6
size: few
length: 16
D: .
J: TRBJ2-4

CDR3: CASSLVFETQYF
DNA: TGTGCCAGCAGCTTAGTCTTTGAGACCCAGTACTTC
V: TRBV7-9
size: .
length: 12
D: .
J: TRBJ2-5

CDR3: CASSPGVSYEQYF
DNA: TGTGCCAGCTCACCGGGGGTTTCCTACGAGCAGTACTTC
V: TRBV18
size: .
length: 13
D: .
J: TRBJ2-7

CDR3: CASSVAAGTYNEQFF
DNA: TGTGCCAGCAGCGTAGCGGCAGGGACTTACAATGAGCAGTTCTTC
V: TRBV9
size: few
length: 15
D: .
J: TRBJ2-1

CDR3: CASRRTGMNTEAFF
DNA: TGTGCCAGTAGGAGAACAGGGATGAACACTGAAGCTTTCTTT
V: TRBV19
size: few
length: 14
D: .
J: TRBJ1-1

CDR3: CASSQRTVSTDTQYF
DNA: TGTGCCAGCAGCCAAAGGACGGTCAGCACAGATACGCAGTATTTT
V: TRBV11-3
size: few
length: 15
D: .
J: TRBJ2-3

CDR3: CASSKLGTGQTGELFF
DNA: TGTGCCAGCAGTAAACTCGGGACAGGTCAGACCGGGGAGCTGTTTTTT
V: TRBV25-1
size: .
length: 16
D: TRBD1
J: TRBJ2-2

CDR3: CASSPFTGDRVNEQYF
DNA: TGTGCCAGCAGCCCGTTCACGGGGGACAGGGTTAACGAGCAGTACTTC
V: TRBV7-8
size: .
length: 16
D: TRBD1
J: TRBJ2-7

CDR3: CATSREVNLEAFF
DNA: TGTGCCACCAGCAGAGAGGTAAACCTCGAAGCTTTCTTT
V: TRBV15
size: few
length: 13
D: .
J: TRBJ1-1